This T cell receptor (beta chain) was identified in a study of cytomegalovirus exposure and HLA in healthy donors. General study results and limits: Specificity of a few CMV-associated chains for CMV antigens was verified in vitro.

CDR1 SGHDT and CDR2 YYEEEE come from the germline V gene. This CDR3 contains 15 residues. The V end lost 4 bases, the J end lost 3 bases, and 16 bases lay between the germline ends. Use of 60 Vbeta and 13 Jbeta primers characterized the PCR. Sequenced by immunoSEQ multiplex PCR; TCRdb stores in-frame clones only, minus some. The sample records roughly 150,000 clones, 76% being singletons. A note on this clone: What it recognizes is unknown.

The TCR was taken from a male donor in good health and CMV-seronegative. The sequenced material came from PBMCs. The V gene is TRBV5-6, the J gene TRBJ1-1; weak D call: TRBD1 (6 bases). CDR3 sequence: CASSIDSGHDTEAFF. CDR3 bases: TGTGCCAGCAGCATAGATTCGGGACACGACACTGAAGCTTTCTTT. Variable domain in full (rest from reference TRBV5-6 and TRBJ1-1): DAGVTQSPTHLIKTRGQQVTLRCSPKSGHDTVSWYQQALGQGPQFIFQYYEEEERQRGNFPDRFSGHQFPNYSSELNVNALLLGDSALYLCASSIDSGHDTEAFFGQGTRLTVV.